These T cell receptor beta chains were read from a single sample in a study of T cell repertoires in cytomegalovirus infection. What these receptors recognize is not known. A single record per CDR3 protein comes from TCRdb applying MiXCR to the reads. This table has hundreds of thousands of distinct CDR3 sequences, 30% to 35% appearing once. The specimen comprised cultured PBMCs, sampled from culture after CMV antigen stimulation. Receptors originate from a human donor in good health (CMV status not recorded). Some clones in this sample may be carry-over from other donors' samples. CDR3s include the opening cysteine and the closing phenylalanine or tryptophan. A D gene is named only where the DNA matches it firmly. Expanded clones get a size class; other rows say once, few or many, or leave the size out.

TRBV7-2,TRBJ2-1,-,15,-,CASSTGQYLNNEQFF,TGTGCCAGCAGCACCGGACAGTACCTCAACAATGAGCAGTTCTTC
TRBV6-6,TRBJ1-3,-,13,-,CASVISNGNTIYF,TGTGCCTCAGTTATCTCCAATGGAAACACCATATATTTT
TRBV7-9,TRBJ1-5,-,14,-,CASSFPKRHQPQHF,TGTGCCAGCAGCTTCCCCAAGAGGCATCAGCCCCAGCATTTT
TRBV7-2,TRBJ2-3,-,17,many,CASSLPSGGASTDTQYF,TGTGCCAGCAGCCTACCCAGCGGCGGGGCTAGCACAGATACGCAGTATTTT
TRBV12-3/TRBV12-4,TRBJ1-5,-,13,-,CASRDFSNQPQHF,TGTGCCAGCAGAGACTTTAGCAATCAGCCCCAGCATTTT
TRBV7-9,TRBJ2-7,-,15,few,CASSPHRTRPYEQYF,TGTGCCAGCAGCCCCCACAGGACTCGCCCGTACGAGCAGTACTTC
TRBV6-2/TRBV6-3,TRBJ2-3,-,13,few,CASTPRGPDTQYF,TGTGCCAGCACCCCCCGAGGCCCAGATACGCAGTATTTT
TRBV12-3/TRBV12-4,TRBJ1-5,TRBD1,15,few,CASSSQGVANQPQHF,TGTGCCAGCAGTTCCCAGGGGGTGGCTAATCAGCCCCAGCATTTT
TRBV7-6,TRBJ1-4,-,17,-,CASSPRGGAATNEKLFF,TGTGCCAGCAGCCCCCGCGGGGGGGCGGCGACTAATGAAAAACTGTTTTTT
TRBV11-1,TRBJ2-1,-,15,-,CASSPRVGPYNEQFF,TGTGCCAGCAGCCCCAGGGTGGGGCCCTACAATGAGCAGTTCTTC
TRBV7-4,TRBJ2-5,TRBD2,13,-,CASSSTGLAGIQF,TGTGCCAGCAGCTCCACGGGTCTAGCGGGGATCCAATTC
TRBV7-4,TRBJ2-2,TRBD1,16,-,CASRGQGNPNTGELFF,TGTGCCAGCCGCGGACAGGGGAATCCTAACACCGGGGAGCTGTTTTTT
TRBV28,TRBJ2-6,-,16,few,CASGTGRLSGANVLTF,TGTGCCAGCGGGACGGGACGGCTCTCTGGGGCCAACGTCCTGACTTTC